The rows below give T cell receptor beta chains drawn from one sample of a study of blood T cells in healthy people across ages. From the 5' RACE reads, TCRdb called clonotypes with MiXCR, one entry per CDR3 protein. The table includes hundreds of thousands of distinct CDR3 sequences, roughly 44% detected once. The specimen sequenced was blood. Receptors were obtained from a man aged 55 to 70 in good health. Both conserved end residues are part of each CDR3. The D gene is left open where the match is weak. Not every row has a clone size; where given, it reads once, few, many or a size class.

V: TRBV30
D: .
size: .
J: TRBJ1-2
DNA: TGTGCCTGGAGTGTGGGCAGTCGGGCTTTTGATGGCTACACCTTC
CDR3: CAWSVGSRAFDGYTF

V: TRBV11-2
D: .
size: .
J: TRBJ1-1
DNA: TGTGCCAGCAGCTTAGGGTATCCGGCTGAACCTTTCTTT
CDR3: CASSLGYPAEPFF

V: TRBV4-2
D: .
size: .
J: TRBJ1-6
DNA: TGTGCCAGCGGTGCTTTCGGGTATGATAATTCACCCCTCCACTTT
CDR3: CASGAFGYDNSPLHF

V: TRBV20-1
D: .
size: .
J: TRBJ2-2
DNA: TGCAGTGCCCACCGTCCCGGGACAATGAACACCGGGGAGCTGTTTTTT
CDR3: CSAHRPGTMNTGELFF

V: TRBV4-3
D: .
size: .
J: TRBJ1-2
DNA: TGCGCCAGCAGCCCAGGGACCGCAGTTCTCTATGGCTACACCTTC
CDR3: CASSPGTAVLYGYTF

V: TRBV30
D: TRBD1
size: .
J: TRBJ1-2
DNA: TGTGCCTGGGGCGTCGGACAGGGTCATGGCTACACCTTC
CDR3: CAWGVGQGHGYTF

V: TRBV7-2
D: .
size: few
J: TRBJ2-7
DNA: TGTGCCAGCAGCTTAGAGCCTCCCAACGAGCAGTACTTC
CDR3: CASSLEPPNEQYF

V: TRBV6-5
D: .
size: .
J: TRBJ1-4
DNA: TGTGCCAGCAGAAAGAAACCACAGGGCTTTAATGAAAAACTGTTTTTT
CDR3: CASRKKPQGFNEKLFF

V: TRBV29-1
D: .
size: .
J: TRBJ2-1
DNA: TGCAGCGTTGACCGCCCTGGGAATGAGCAGTTCTTC
CDR3: CSVDRPGNEQFF

V: TRBV15
D: TRBD1
size: .
J: TRBJ2-2
DNA: TGTGCCACCAGCAGGGACGACAGGGGGAACACCGGGGAGCTGTTTTTT
CDR3: CATSRDDRGNTGELFF

V: TRBV5-1
D: .
size: .
J: TRBJ2-7
DNA: TGCGCCAGCAGCTGGGAGGAGGGCTATGAGCAGTACTTC
CDR3: CASSWEEGYEQYF

V: TRBV2
D: TRBD1
size: .
J: TRBJ1-2
DNA: TGTGCCAATGGTCAGGGGGCAAACAATTATGGCTACACCTTC
CDR3: CANGQGANNYGYTF

V: TRBV20-1
D: .
size: few
J: TRBJ1-5
DNA: TGCAGTGCTAGAGTCTTGGACGGCCTCAATCAGCCCCAGCATTTT
CDR3: CSARVLDGLNQPQHF

V: TRBV4-3
D: TRBD1
size: many
J: TRBJ2-7
DNA: TGCGCCAGCAGCCAAGGGACAGGGGTCGGCGAGCAGTACTTC
CDR3: CASSQGTGVGEQYF

V: TRBV10-3
D: TRBD1
size: .
J: TRBJ1-1
DNA: TGTGCCATCAGGACAGGGGAAACGAACACTGAAGCTTTCTTT
CDR3: CAIRTGETNTEAFF

V: TRBV4-3
D: .
size: few
J: TRBJ1-5
DNA: TGCGCCAGCAGCCAGGGCCAGGGAAACAATCAGCCCCAGCATTTT
CDR3: CASSQGQGNNQPQHF

V: TRBV20-1
D: TRBD2
size: few
J: TRBJ2-1
DNA: TGCAGTGCTAGAGATAAAAAATACGGACTAGCGGGCTACAATGAGCAGTTCTTC
CDR3: CSARDKKYGLAGYNEQFF

V: TRBV7-9
D: .
size: .
J: TRBJ2-1
DNA: TGTGCCAGCAGCGTTAAGGATACTCCGGGGGATGAGCAGTTCTTC
CDR3: CASSVKDTPGDEQFF

V: TRBV5-5
D: .
size: .
J: TRBJ1-5
DNA: TGTGCCAGCAGCTTGGCAGGGGACCCCAATCAGCCCCAGCATTTT
CDR3: CASSLAGDPNQPQHF

V: TRBV10-3
D: TRBD1
size: .
J: TRBJ1-5
DNA: TGTGCCATCCGGGACAGGGAGAAGGGCCCCCAGCATTTT
CDR3: CAIRDREKGPQHF

V: TRBV4-3
D: .
size: .
J: TRBJ2-7
DNA: TGCGCCAGCAGCCAAAACAGAGCCCCCCGATACGAGCAGTACTTC
CDR3: CASSQNRAPRYEQYF

V: TRBV6-5
D: .
size: .
J: TRBJ1-6
DNA: TGTGCCAGCAAGGGTAGCAGTGCCGGGGCAGCACCCCTCCACTTT
CDR3: CASKGSSAGAAPLHF

V: TRBV7-2
D: TRBD2
size: .
J: TRBJ2-1
DNA: TGTGCCAGCAGCTTAAGCGGGGGGGCCGTCAATGAGCAGTTCTTC
CDR3: CASSLSGGAVNEQFF